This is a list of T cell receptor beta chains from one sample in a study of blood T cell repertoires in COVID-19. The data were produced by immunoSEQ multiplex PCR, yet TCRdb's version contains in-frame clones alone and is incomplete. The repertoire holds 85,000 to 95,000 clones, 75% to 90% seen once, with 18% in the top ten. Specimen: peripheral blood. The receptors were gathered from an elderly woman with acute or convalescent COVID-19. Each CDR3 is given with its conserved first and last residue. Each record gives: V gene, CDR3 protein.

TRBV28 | CASSTGQDGYTF
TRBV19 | CASSMGGGRFMNTEAFF
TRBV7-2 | CASSGGRAGETQYF
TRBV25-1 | CASSERAGGYGYTF
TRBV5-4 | CASSDGPQRDEQYF
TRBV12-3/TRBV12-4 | CASALASYEQYF
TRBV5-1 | CASSPGQYGYTF
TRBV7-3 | CASSLVRADTQYF
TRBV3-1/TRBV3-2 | CASSPWDRRTDTQYF
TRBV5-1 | CASSPTGEYANEKLFF
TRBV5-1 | CASSLLPQETQYF
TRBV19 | CASSKLSEQFF
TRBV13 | CASSPRTVLSTDTQYF
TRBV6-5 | CASSWGGLEYNEQFF
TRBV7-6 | CASSLDAEETQYF
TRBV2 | CASSGQGHDGYTF
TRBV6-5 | CASSYITGGRSPLHF
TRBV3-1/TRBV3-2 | CASSQWQHHYGYTF
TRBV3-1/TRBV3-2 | CASSRTADGYGYTF
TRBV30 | CAWSGPSKTGNTIYF
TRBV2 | CASVEFGSYGYTF
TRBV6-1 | CASSEGDRPVYGYTF
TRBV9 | CASSATQGWSGNTIYF
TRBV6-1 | CASSEVQGDPLSSPLHF
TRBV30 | CAWQGQANSPLHF
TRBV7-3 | CASSLSGSSGGFTYEQYF
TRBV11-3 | CASSLDQAGRYSPLHF
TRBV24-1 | CATSDLGKEGGYGYTF
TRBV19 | CASSIKGDTGELFF